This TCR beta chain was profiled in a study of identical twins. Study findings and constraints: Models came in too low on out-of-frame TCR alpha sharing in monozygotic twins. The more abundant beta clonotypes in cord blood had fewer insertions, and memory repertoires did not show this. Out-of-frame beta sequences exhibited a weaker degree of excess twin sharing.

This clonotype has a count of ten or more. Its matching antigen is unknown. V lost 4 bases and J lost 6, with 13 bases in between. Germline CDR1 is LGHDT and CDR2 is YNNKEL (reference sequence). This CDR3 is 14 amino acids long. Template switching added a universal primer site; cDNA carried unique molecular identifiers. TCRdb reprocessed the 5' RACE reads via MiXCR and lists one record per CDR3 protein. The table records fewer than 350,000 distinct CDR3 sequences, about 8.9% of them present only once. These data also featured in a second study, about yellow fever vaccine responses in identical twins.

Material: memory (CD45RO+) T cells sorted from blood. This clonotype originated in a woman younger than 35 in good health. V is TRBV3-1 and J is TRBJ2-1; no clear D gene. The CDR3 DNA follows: TGTGCCAGCAGCCGGCCCGAGAAGGGCAATGAGCAGTTCTTC. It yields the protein CASSRPEKGNEQFF.